One T cell receptor (beta chain) is described in this entry. The sample belongs to a study of a mutant IDH1 vaccine in newly diagnosed glioma. Study-level information: Former treatment meant radiotherapy, temozolomide, or both; the majority had gotten both.

Indicated time point: baseline, week 1 (first vaccination visit). The treatment is: pre-vaccination baseline after standard-of-care therapy. Trimming pared 1 base from V and 2 bases from J, leaving 14 bases between. This CDR3 has 16 amino acids. Germline V lookup: CDR1 SGHAT, CDR2 FQNNGV. Using immunoSEQ multiplex PCR, the repertoire was profiled, and TCRdb retains in-frame clones only, with some absent. The sample records approximately 36,000 clones, roughly 80% being singletons. The sequences come from PBMCs, collected from a glioma patient treated with radiotherapy, temozolomide or both. This receptor was obtained from a man aged 40-49 years with glioma. Some clones in this sample may be carry-over from other donors' samples. The rearrangement joins TRBV11-2 to TRBJ1-2, with D possibly matching TRBD1 (5 bases). The CDR3 loop reads CASSLVAGLRNYGYTF. Here the CDR3 DNA reads TGTGCCAGCAGCTTAGTTGCAGGGCTTAGAAACTATGGCTACACCTTC.